A selection of T cell receptor beta chains follows, all from one sample in a study of T-cell reconstitution after alpha-beta-depleted transplantation in children. TCRdb independently ran MiXCR on the PCR reads; one entry per CDR3 protein. The repertoire holds 300,000 to 400,000 distinct CDR3 sequences, around 15% seen once, with just over 40% in the top ten. The source material was PBMCs, mostly from graft donor cells, sampled 360 days after TCRalphabeta/CD19-depleted stem cell transplant. The receptors shown here come from a male patient under 10 years old who had a stem cell transplant for acute lymphoblastic leukemia, so the T cells may come from the graft donor. Both conserved end residues are part of each CDR3. D genes are given only for firm matches. Part of the rows lack a size; the others show once, few, many or a class for expanded clones.

abundance	v_gene	d_gene	j_gene	len	CDR3aa	CDR3nt
many	TRBV14	.	TRBJ2-4	16	CASSQGIGLAKNIQYF	TGTGCCAGCAGCCAAGGGATCGGGTTAGCCAAAAACATTCAGTACTTC
.	TRBV6-1	.	TRBJ2-4	12	CASSEYGLFRYF	TGTGCCAGCAGTGAATACGGACTATTCCGGTACTTC
many	TRBV12-3/TRBV12-4	.	TRBJ2-7	15	CASSLGPPVSYEQYF	TGTGCCAGCAGTTTAGGACCTCCAGTCTCCTACGAGCAGTACTTC
few	TRBV7-2	TRBD2	TRBJ2-1	17	CASSPLAGGVAYNEQFF	TGTGCCAGCAGCCCTCTAGCGGGAGGCGTAGCCTACAATGAGCAGTTCTTC
few	TRBV28	TRBD1	TRBJ2-7	15	CASSYPTGGAYEQYF	TGTGCCAGCAGTTACCCGACAGGGGGCGCGTACGAGCAGTACTTC
few	TRBV6-2/TRBV6-3	TRBD2	TRBJ2-7	13	CASRGTSLDEQYF	TGTGCCAGCAGGGGGACTAGCCTGGACGAGCAGTACTTC
.	TRBV5-1	TRBD1	TRBJ2-2	16	CASSSPGTGGAGELFF	TGCGCCAGCAGCAGTCCCGGGACAGGGGGAGCCGGGGAGCTGTTTTTT
.	TRBV4-3	.	TRBJ2-2	16	CASSQDQGRVTGELFF	TGCGCCAGCAGCCAAGACCAGGGGAGGGTGACCGGGGAGCTGTTTTTT
.	TRBV6-5	.	TRBJ1-1	14	CASTTGPMNTEAFF	TGTGCCAGCACTACCGGGCCTATGAACACTGAAGCTTTCTTT
once	TRBV28	TRBD2	TRBJ2-1	14	CASSPREGGNEQFF	TGTGCCAGCAGTCCCCGGGAGGGTGGCAATGAGCAGTTCTTC
few	TRBV15	.	TRBJ2-5	12	CATSRVDETQYF	TGTGCCACCAGCAGGGTAGACGAGACCCAGTACTTC
.	TRBV6-2/TRBV6-3	.	TRBJ2-1	12	CASSSGGKEQFF	TGTGCCAGCAGTTCGGGCGGGAAGGAGCAGTTCTTC
once	TRBV6-2/TRBV6-3	TRBD2	TRBJ2-1	19	CASSYDPRGAGVAYNEQFF	TGTGCCAGCAGTTACGACCCGAGAGGTGCGGGAGTGGCCTACAATGAGCAGTTCTTC
.	TRBV7-2	.	TRBJ1-2	15	CASSLAPRTEFGYTF	TGTGCCAGCAGCTTAGCGCCTCGGACAGAGTTTGGCTACACCTTC
few	TRBV5-1	.	TRBJ2-3	13	CASSLEPRDTQYF	TGCGCCAGCAGCTTGGAGCCCAGGGATACGCAGTATTTT
few	TRBV27	.	TRBJ2-7	16	CASSSTYGGFSYEQYF	TGTGCCAGCAGTTCTACCTACGGCGGATTTTCCTACGAGCAGTACTTC
.	TRBV2	TRBD2	TRBJ2-7	14	CASAIAGASYEQYF	TGTGCCAGCGCTATAGCGGGAGCCTCCTACGAGCAGTACTTC
few	TRBV12-3/TRBV12-4	.	TRBJ2-1	16	CASTSQLGRRNNEQFF	TGTGCCAGCACCTCCCAGCTAGGAAGGAGAAACAATGAGCAGTTCTTC
.	TRBV18	TRBD1	TRBJ1-2	16	CASSPRQGRGNYGYTF	TGTGCCAGCTCACCACGACAGGGTAGGGGCAACTATGGCTACACCTTC
few	TRBV12-3/TRBV12-4	TRBD1	TRBJ2-6	17	CASRRGTGFSGANVLTF	TGTGCCAGCAGACGCGGGACAGGATTCTCTGGGGCCAACGTCCTGACTTTC
many	TRBV15	TRBD1	TRBJ2-7	15	CATSRDTQGAVEQYF	TGTGCCACCAGCAGAGACACACAGGGGGCAGTCGAGCAGTACTTC
many	TRBV14	.	TRBJ2-3	15	CASSQEIGSTDTQYF	TGTGCCAGCAGCCAAGAGATAGGAAGCACAGATACGCAGTATTTT
few	TRBV15	.	TRBJ2-5	14	CATSRGVQEETQYF	TGTGCCACCAGCAGAGGGGTCCAGGAAGAGACCCAGTACTTC
.	TRBV16	TRBD2	TRBJ2-7	15	CASSQPPGLIYEQYF	TGTGCCAGCAGCCAACCGCCGGGACTAATATACGAGCAGTACTTC
once	TRBV10-2	TRBD2	TRBJ2-5	15	CASSAGLALQETQYF	TGCGCCAGCAGCGCGGGACTAGCCCTTCAAGAGACCCAGTACTTC
few	TRBV9	TRBD2	TRBJ2-7	13	CASSRGTSGQQYF	TGTGCCAGCAGCAGAGGGACTAGCGGACAGCAGTACTTC
few	TRBV12-3/TRBV12-4	TRBD2	TRBJ2-5	15	CASSFPGLAQETQYF	TGTGCCAGCAGTTTCCCGGGACTAGCCCAAGAGACCCAGTACTTC
.	TRBV6-5	.	TRBJ2-1	17	CASSYSIKALGINEQFF	TGTGCCAGCAGTTACTCGATAAAAGCGCTCGGGATCAATGAGCAGTTCTTC
.	TRBV20-1	.	TRBJ2-1	19	CSARGPGQGVMGLENEQFF	TGCAGTGCTAGAGGTCCGGGACAGGGAGTTATGGGACTAGAGAATGAGCAGTTCTTC
.	TRBV5-1	.	TRBJ2-1	14	CASSLAVGSNEQFF	TGCGCCAGCAGCTTGGCAGTAGGGAGCAATGAGCAGTTCTTC
.	TRBV12-3/TRBV12-4	.	TRBJ2-7	15	CASSFLWASSYEQYF	TGTGCCAGCAGTTTTTTGTGGGCTAGCAGCTACGAGCAGTACTTC
many	TRBV6-2/TRBV6-3	.	TRBJ1-1	12	CASSLQGTEAFF	TGTGCCAGCAGTCTCCAGGGTACTGAAGCTTTCTTT
once	TRBV20-1	TRBD1	TRBJ2-1	13	CSAIGDRDTGQFF	TGCAGTGCTATAGGGGACAGGGATACGGGGCAGTTCTTC
few	TRBV10-3	TRBD2	TRBJ2-7	13	CAISTSGTFEQYF	TGTGCCATCAGTACTAGCGGGACGTTCGAGCAGTACTTC
.	TRBV5-1	.	TRBJ2-1	13	CASSLVGLNEQFF	TGCGCCAGCAGCTTGGTGGGGCTCAATGAGCAGTTCTTC
.	TRBV12-3/TRBV12-4	TRBD1	TRBJ2-2	15	CASNGDREVDGELFF	TGTGCCAGCAACGGGGACAGGGAGGTTGACGGGGAGCTGTTTTTT
many	TRBV6-2/TRBV6-3	.	TRBJ2-4	16	CASSSIADLAKNIQYF	TGTGCCAGCAGTTCTATAGCGGATCTAGCCAAAAACATTCAGTACTTC
.	TRBV20-1	.	TRBJ2-7	18	CSASLNPVLGPFPPEQYF	TGCAGTGCTAGTTTGAACCCGGTCTTAGGGCCCTTTCCTCCCGAGCAGTACTTC
.	TRBV18	.	TRBJ1-2	15	CASSPSDLLGYGYTF	TGTGCCAGCTCACCTTCGGATCTACTAGGCTATGGCTACACCTTC
.	TRBV28	TRBD1	TRBJ1-1	14	CASSSKGAWTEAFF	TGTGCCAGCAGTTCGAAGGGGGCCTGGACTGAAGCTTTCTTT
many	TRBV29-1	.	TRBJ2-3	12	CSVGASTDTQYF	TGCAGCGTTGGGGCTAGCACAGATACGCAGTATTTT
many	TRBV4-1	.	TRBJ2-1	17	CASSQGAIFGWNNEQFF	TGCGCCAGCAGCCAAGGGGCCATATTTGGATGGAACAATGAGCAGTTCTTC
.	TRBV28	TRBD1	TRBJ2-7	15	CASSSYRGPNYEQYF	TGTGCCAGCAGTTCCTACAGGGGGCCTAACTACGAGCAGTACTTC
.	TRBV30	.	TRBJ1-3	14	CAWSVGGAGNTIYF	TGTGCCTGGAGTGTAGGGGGAGCTGGAAACACCATATATTTT
.	TRBV6-2/TRBV6-3	.	TRBJ2-5	14	CASSYDGWPETQYF	TGTGCCAGCAGTTACGACGGGTGGCCGGAGACCCAGTACTTC
few	TRBV29-1	TRBD2	TRBJ2-1	15	CSVEWRELFKSEQFF	TGCAGCGTTGAATGGCGGGAGCTCTTTAAGAGTGAGCAGTTCTTC
.	TRBV4-1	.	TRBJ1-2	14	CASSQGGNGDGYTF	TGCGCCAGCAGCCAAGGGGGGAATGGGGATGGCTACACCTTC
few	TRBV10-3	.	TRBJ2-2	12	CAISERGRELFF	TGTGCCATCAGTGAACGGGGGAGGGAGCTGTTTTTT
few	TRBV24-1	.	TRBJ2-3	14	CATSAGISTDTQYF	TGTGCCACCAGCGCCGGGATTAGCACAGATACGCAGTATTTT
many	TRBV9	TRBD2	TRBJ2-1	16	CASSETAGGPIGEQFF	TGTGCCAGCAGCGAGACGGCGGGAGGGCCGATCGGTGAGCAGTTCTTC
few	TRBV4-2	.	TRBJ1-4	16	CASSQGDRDGREKLFF	TGTGCCAGCAGCCAAGGGGACCGGGACGGAAGGGAAAAACTGTTTTTT
few	TRBV6-2/TRBV6-3	.	TRBJ2-4	15	CASSYEGGVKNIQYF	TGTGCCAGCAGTTACGAGGGGGGCGTCAAAAACATTCAGTACTTC